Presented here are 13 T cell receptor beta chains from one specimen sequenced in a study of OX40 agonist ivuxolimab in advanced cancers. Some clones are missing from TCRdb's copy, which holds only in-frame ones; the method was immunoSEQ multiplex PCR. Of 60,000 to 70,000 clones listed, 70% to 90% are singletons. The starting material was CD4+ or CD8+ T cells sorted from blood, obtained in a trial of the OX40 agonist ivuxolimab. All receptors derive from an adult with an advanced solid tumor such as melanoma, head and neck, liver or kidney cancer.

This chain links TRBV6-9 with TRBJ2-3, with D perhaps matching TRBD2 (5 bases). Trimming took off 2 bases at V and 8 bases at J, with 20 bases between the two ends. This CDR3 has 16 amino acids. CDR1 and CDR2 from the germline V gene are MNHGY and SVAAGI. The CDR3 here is CASSYGQDGVSGTQYF. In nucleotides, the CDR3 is TGTGCCAGCAGTTATGGGCAGGACGGGGTTTCGGGTACGCAGTATTTT.

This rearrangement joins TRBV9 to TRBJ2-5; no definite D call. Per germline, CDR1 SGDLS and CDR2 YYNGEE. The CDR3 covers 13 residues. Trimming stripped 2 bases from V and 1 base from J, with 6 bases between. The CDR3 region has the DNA TGTGCCAGCAGCGTCGACACCCAAGAGACCCAGTACTTC. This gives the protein CASSVDTQETQYF.

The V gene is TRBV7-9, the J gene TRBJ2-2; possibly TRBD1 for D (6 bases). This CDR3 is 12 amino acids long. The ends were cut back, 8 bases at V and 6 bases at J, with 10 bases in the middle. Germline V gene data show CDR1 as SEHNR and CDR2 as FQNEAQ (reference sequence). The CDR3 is CASGGDAGELFF. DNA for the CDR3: TGTGCCAGCGGGGGCGATGCCGGGGAGCTGTTTTTT.

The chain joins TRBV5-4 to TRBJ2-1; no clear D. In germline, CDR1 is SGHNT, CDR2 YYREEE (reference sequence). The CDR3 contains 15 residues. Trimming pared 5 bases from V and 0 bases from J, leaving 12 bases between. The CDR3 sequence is CASSPDGRSYNEQFF. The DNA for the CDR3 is TGTGCCAGCAGTCCGGACGGCCGCTCCTACAATGAGCAGTTCTTC. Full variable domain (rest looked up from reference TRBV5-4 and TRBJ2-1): ETGVTQSPTHLIKTRGQQVTLRCSSQSGHNTVSWYQQALGQGPQFIFQYYREEENGRGNFPPRFSGLQFPNYSSELNVNALELDDSALYLCASSPDGRSYNEQFFGPGTRLTVL.

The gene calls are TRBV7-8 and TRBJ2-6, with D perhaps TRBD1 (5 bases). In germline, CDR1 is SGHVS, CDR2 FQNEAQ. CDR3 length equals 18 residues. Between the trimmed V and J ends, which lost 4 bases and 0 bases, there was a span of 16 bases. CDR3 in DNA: TGTGCCAGCAGCTCAGACAGTAAGAGGACCTCTGGGGCCAACGTCCTGACTTTC. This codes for CASSSDSKRTSGANVLTF. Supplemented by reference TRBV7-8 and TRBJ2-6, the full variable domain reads GAGVSQSPRYKVAKRGQDVALRCDPISGHVSLFWYQQALGQGPEFLTYFQNEAQLDKSGLPSDRFFAERPEGSVSTLKIQRTQQEDSAVYLCASSSDSKRTSGANVLTFGAGSRLTVL.

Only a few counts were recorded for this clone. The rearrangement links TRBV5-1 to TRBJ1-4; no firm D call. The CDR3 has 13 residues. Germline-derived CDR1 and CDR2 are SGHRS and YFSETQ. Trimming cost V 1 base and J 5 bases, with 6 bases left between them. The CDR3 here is CASSLSMNEKLFF. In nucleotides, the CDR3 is TGCGCCAGCAGCTTGAGTATGAATGAAAAACTGTTTTTT.

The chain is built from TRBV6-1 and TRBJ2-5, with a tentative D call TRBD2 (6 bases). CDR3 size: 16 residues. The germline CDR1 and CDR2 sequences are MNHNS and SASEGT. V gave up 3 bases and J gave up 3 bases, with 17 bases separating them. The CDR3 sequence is CASSDLNKGGKETQYF. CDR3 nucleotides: TGTGCCAGCAGTGACTTAAATAAGGGAGGAAAAGAGACCCAGTACTTC.

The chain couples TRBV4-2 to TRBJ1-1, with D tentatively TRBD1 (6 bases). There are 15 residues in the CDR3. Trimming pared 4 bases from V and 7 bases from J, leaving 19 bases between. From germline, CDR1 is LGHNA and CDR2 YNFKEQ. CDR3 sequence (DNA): TGTGCCAGCAGCCCCGGACAGTCTAACCTCCTTGAAGCTTTCTTT. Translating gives CASSPGQSNLLEAFF.

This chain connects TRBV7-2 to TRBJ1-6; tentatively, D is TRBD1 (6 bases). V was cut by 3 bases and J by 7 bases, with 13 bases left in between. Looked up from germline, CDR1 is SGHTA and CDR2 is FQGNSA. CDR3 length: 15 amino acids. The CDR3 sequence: CASSLGRGSNSPLHF. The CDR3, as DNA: TGTGCCAGCAGCTTGGGCAGGGGATCCAATTCACCCCTCCACTTT.

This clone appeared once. CDR3 nucleotide sequence: TGTGCCAGCAGAAGAGCGGGAGTGGGGACCGGGGAGCTGTTTTTT. Translating gives CASRRAGVGTGELFF. The chain has TRBV11-3 and TRBJ2-2, with 8 bases identical to TRBD2. The V gene end was trimmed by 6 bases and the J gene end by 5 bases; junction bases not matched to a gene: 8. The CDR3 runs 15 residues. Germline V CDR1 and CDR2: SGHNT, YENEEA.

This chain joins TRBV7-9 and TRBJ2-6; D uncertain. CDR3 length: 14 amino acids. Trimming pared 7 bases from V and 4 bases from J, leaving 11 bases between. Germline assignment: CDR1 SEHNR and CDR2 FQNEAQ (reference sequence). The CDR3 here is CASTPIAGANVLTF. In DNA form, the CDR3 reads TGTGCCAGCACCCCGATCGCGGGGGCCAACGTCCTGACTTTC.

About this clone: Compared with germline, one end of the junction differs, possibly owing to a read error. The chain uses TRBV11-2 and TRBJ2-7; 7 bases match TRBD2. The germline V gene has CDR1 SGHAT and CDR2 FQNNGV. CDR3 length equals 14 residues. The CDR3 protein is CASSPLTGGALSSF. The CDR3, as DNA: TGTGCCAGCAGCCCACTAACGGGAGGAGCCCTATCGAGTTTC.

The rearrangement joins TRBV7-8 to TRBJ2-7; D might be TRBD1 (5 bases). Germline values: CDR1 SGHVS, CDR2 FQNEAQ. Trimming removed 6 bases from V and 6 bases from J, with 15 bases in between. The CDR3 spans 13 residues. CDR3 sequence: CASSSGRVLEQYF. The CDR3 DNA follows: TGTGCCAGCAGTTCAGGGCGCGTCCTCGAGCAGTACTTC.